A single sample is the source of the 9 T cell receptor beta chains below, sequenced in a study of vaccination and CD4 T cells after COVID-19. Their antigens remain unidentified. The Oncomine TCR Beta short-read assay generated sequence data from the DNA of cultured CD4+ T cells. TCRdb reprocessed the PCR reads with MiXCR, giving one entry per CDR3 protein. The data hold roughly 8,000 distinct CDR3 sequences, with roughly 40% observed a single time. Treatment of the sample: approximately nine-day PBMC culture with coronavirus spike peptide pools or control peptides (ViraFEST assay). From the unexposed donor, CD4+ T cells were collected ahead of the COVID-19 pandemic (2011-2018). Sequencing was performed on CD4+ T cells from blood, cultured in vitro. Every receptor here comes from a human donor in good health.

V gene TRBV27 combines with J gene TRBJ2-3; 15 bases line up with TRBD2. The CDR3 is 17 amino acids. Per germline, CDR1 MNHEY and CDR2 SMNVEV (reference sequence). Trimming at V came to 5 bases and at J to 6 bases, leaving 9 bases not matched to a gene. The CDR3 region has the DNA TGTGCCAGCAGTCTAAGGACTAGCGGGAGGGCCACGGATACGCAGTATTTT. As protein: CASSLRTSGRATDTQYF.

This clonotype was observed once. The rearrangement uses TRBV7-9 and TRBJ2-7; 9 bases map to TRBD2. V lost 5 bases, J lost 6 bases, and 26 bases stayed unmatched. The germline V gene has CDR1 SEHNR and CDR2 FQNEAQ (reference sequence). The CDR3 runs to 20 residues. The CDR3 coding sequence is TGTGCCAGCAGCCCCGAAGCAAGGGGGGTAGCGGGGGACGTGCAACGCGAGCAGTACTTC. The encoded protein is CASSPEARGVAGDVQREQYF.

The chain links TRBV6-2 or TRBV6-3 to TRBJ2-5; no reliable D call. The V and J ends lost 2 bases and 0 bases respectively, with 22 bases between them. The length of the CDR3 is 19 residues. Germline V gives CDR1 MNHEY, CDR2 SVGEGT. CDR3 DNA: TGTGCCAGCAGTTACGGTCACCGCAGGAAGTTAGGAAACCAAGAGACCCAGTACTTC. Its protein product is CASSYGHRRKLGNQETQYF.

V usage is TRBV28 and J usage is TRBJ2-1; 12 bases fit TRBD2. The CDR3 extends over 16 amino acids. The J segment lost 9 bases and the V segment lost 7 bases, leaving 13 bases of the junction unmatched. Germline CDR1 and CDR2: MDHEN and SYDVKM. CDR3 sequence: CASTFAGTSGLVEQFF. The CDR3 coding sequence is TGTGCCAGCACCTTCGCCGGGACTAGCGGGTTGGTTGAGCAGTTCTTC. Looking up the rest from reference TRBV28 and TRBJ2-1 gives the full variable domain: DVKVTQSSRYLVKRTGEKVFLECVQDMDHENMFWYRQDPGLGLRLIYFSYDVKMKEKGDIPEGYSVSREKKERFSLILESASTNQTSMYLCASTFAGTSGLVEQFFGPGTRLTVL.

CDR3 DNA sequence: TGTGCCAGCAGTCTCCAGATTGGACAGGTAGATATTAGCTCCTACGAGCAGTACTTC. Its translation is CASSLQIGQVDISSYEQYF. This rearrangement joins TRBV6-2 or TRBV6-3 to TRBJ2-7, with 7 nucleotides matching TRBD1. The germline gives CDR1 MNHEY, CDR2 SVGEGT. Trimming at V came to 5 bases and at J to 0 bases, leaving 19 bases not matched to a gene. The CDR3 is 19 residues long.

The genes are TRBV19 and TRBJ1-5, with TRBD1 identical over 9 bases. Germline loops: CDR1 LNHDA, CDR2 SQIVND (reference sequence). The length of the CDR3 is 13 residues. V shed 10 bases and J 7 bases; nucleotides not matched to a gene: 8. The CDR3 is CAIRAGQGQPQHF. CDR3 in DNA: TGTGCCATCCGAGCGGGACAGGGCCAGCCCCAGCATTTT.

This clonotype was detected only once. This chain uses TRBV14 with TRBJ1-1; D might be TRBD1 (6 bases). From germline, CDR1 is SGHDN and CDR2 FVKESK. CDR3 length: 13 amino acids. V was clipped by 4 bases and J by 4 bases, with 10 bases between them. The CDR3 region has the DNA TGTGCCAGCAGCCCATACAGGGCCACTGAAGCTTTCTTT. It is translated as CASSPYRATEAFF.

V usage is TRBV15 and J usage is TRBJ2-3; D is possibly TRBD2 (5 bases). Germline V lookup: CDR1 LNHNV, CDR2 YYDKDF (reference sequence). The CDR3 totals 15 residues. V lost 0 bases, J lost 1 base, and 8 bases lay in between. DNA for the CDR3: TGTGCCACCAGCAGAGAACCAGCGGGCACAGATACGCAGTATTTT. Amino acid sequence: CATSREPAGTDTQYF.

This clonotype has just a few counts. The chain recombines TRBV20-1 with TRBJ1-6, with a tentative D call TRBD1 (5 bases). CDR1 and CDR2 from the germline V gene are DFQATT and SNEGSKA (reference sequence). The CDR3 is 14 amino acids. Trimming cost V 3 bases and J 10 bases, with 16 bases left between them. The CDR3, as DNA: TGCAGTGCTAGTTTGGGCGACAGTCAGTCACCCCTCCACTTT. It is translated as CSASLGDSQSPLHF.